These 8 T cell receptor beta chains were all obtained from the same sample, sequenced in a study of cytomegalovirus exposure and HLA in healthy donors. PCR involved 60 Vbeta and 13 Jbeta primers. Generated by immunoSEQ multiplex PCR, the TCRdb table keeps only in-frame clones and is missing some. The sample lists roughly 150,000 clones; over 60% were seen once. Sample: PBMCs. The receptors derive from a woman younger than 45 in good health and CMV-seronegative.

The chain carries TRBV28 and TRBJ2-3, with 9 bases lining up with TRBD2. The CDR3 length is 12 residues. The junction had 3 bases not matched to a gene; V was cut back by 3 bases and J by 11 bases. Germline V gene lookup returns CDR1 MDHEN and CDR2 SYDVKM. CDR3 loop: CASSFKAGGQYF. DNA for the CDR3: TGTGCCAGCAGTTTTAAAGCGGGGGGGCAGTATTTT.

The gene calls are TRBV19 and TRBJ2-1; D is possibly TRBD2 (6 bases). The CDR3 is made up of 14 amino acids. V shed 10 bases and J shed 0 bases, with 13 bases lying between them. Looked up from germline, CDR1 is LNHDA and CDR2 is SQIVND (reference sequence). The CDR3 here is CATGGASSYNEQFF. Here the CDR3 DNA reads TGTGCCACTGGCGGGGCTAGCTCCTACAATGAGCAGTTCTTC.

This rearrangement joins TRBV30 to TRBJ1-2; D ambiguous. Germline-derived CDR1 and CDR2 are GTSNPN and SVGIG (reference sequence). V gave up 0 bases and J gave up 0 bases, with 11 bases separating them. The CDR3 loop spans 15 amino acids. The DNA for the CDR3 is TGTGCCTGGAGTGTGGCGGGGTTAGCTAACTATGGCTACACCTTC. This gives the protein CAWSVAGLANYGYTF.

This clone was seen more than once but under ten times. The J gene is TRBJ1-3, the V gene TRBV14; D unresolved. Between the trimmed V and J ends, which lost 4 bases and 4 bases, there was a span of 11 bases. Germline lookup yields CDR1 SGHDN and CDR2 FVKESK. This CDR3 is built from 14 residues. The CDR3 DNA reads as TGTGCCAGCAGCCGACCGGGGTCCGGAAACACCATATATTTT. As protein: CASSRPGSGNTIYF.

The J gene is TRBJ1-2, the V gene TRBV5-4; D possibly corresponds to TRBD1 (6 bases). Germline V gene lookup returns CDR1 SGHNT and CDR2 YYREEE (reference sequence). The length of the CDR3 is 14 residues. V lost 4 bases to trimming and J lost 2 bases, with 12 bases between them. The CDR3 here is CASSETGFNYGYTF. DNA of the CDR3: TGTGCCAGCAGCGAAACAGGGTTCAACTATGGCTACACCTTC.

For the CDR3, the DNA is TGTGCCAGCAGCCCAACTAGCGGGTCCTACAATGAGCAGTTCTTC. Its protein is CASSPTSGSYNEQFF. The rearrangement links TRBV6-6 to TRBJ2-1; the match to TRBD2 covers 9 bases. V lost 6 bases, J lost 1 base, and 4 bases stayed unmatched. CDR3 length: 15 amino acids. Germline CDR1 is MNHNY and CDR2 is SVGAGI (reference sequence).

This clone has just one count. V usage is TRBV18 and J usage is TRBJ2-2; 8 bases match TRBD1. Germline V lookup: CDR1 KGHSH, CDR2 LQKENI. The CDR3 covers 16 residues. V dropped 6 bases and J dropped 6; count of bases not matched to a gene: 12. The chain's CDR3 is CASSYLPTGEAGELFF. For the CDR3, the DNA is TGTGCCAGCTCGTACCTGCCGACAGGGGAGGCCGGGGAGCTGTTTTTT.

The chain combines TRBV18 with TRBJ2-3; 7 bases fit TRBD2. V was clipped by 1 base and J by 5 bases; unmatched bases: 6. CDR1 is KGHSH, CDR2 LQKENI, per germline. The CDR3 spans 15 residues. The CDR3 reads CASSPLAGIRDTQYF. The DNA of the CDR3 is TGTGCCAGCTCACCACTAGCGGGTATCAGAGATACGCAGTATTTT.